The 6 T cell receptor beta chains given below trace back to one sample, sequenced in a study of T cell repertoires in cytomegalovirus infection. TCRdb reprocessed the reads with MiXCR, giving one entry per CDR3 protein. The sample has about 900,000 distinct CDR3 sequences; roughly 31% are singletons. Their recognized antigens are unknown. The sequences come from cultured CD8+ T cells from PBMCs, collected from culture after CMV antigen stimulation. These receptors were taken from a human donor in good health (CMV status not recorded). Some clones in this sample may be carry-over from other donors' samples.

J is TRBJ2-1 and V is TRBV7-9; D is undetermined. Germline V gene sequence: CDR1 SEHNR, CDR2 FQNEAQ (reference sequence). The CDR3 extends over 11 amino acids. V dropped 7 bases and J dropped 13 bases, with 14 bases sitting between them. CDR3 amino acids: CASNWADFQFF. CDR3 coding DNA: TGTGCCAGCAATTGGGCTGACTTTCAGTTCTTC.

As to this clonotype: Given a much more abundant clone one base away, this may be a read error. This chain joins TRBV12-3 or TRBV12-4 and TRBJ1-3; D not resolved. The CDR3 sequence is 12 residues long. Trimming took off 8 bases at V and 1 base at J, with 6 bases between the two ends. This CDR3 reads CASYKSGNTIYF. CDR3 nucleotides: TGTGCCAGCTACAAATCTGGAAACACCATATATTTT.

The gene calls are TRBV7-2 and TRBJ2-7; D might be TRBD2 (7 bases). The CDR3 contains 13 residues. CDR1 and CDR2 (germline): SGHTA, FQGNSA. The CDR3 DNA follows: TGTGCCAGCAGCTTGGGAGGGGGGTACGAGCAGTGCGTC. Amino acids: CASSLGGGYEQCV.

The chain joins TRBV12-3 or TRBV12-4 to TRBJ2-7; no reliable D call. V lost 1 base and J lost 2, with 9 bases in between. This CDR3 has 14 amino acids. CDR3: CASSLGGQTYEQYV. Here the CDR3 DNA reads TGTGCCAGCAGTTTAGGAGGCCAGACCTACGAGCAGTACGTC.

This clonotype was counted a few times. This rearrangement joins TRBV7-9 to TRBJ2-7; D not resolved. Germline assignment: CDR1 SEHNR and CDR2 FQNEAQ (reference sequence). The CDR3 runs to 13 residues. With 5 bases removed from V and 1 base from J, the gap between germline ends came to 9 bases. In DNA, the CDR3 is TGTGCCAGCAGCCGTGCCGGGTCCTACGAGCAGTACGTC. Translation: CASSRAGSYEQYV.

To note about this clonotype: This sequence may be a read error, since a much larger clone differs from it by one base. The chain has TRBV7-6 and TRBJ1-1; TRBD1 matches at 9 bases. Trimming at V came to 2 bases and at J to 4 bases, leaving 5 bases not matched to a gene. CDR1 and CDR2 (germline): SGHVS, FNYEAQ. The CDR3 is made up of 15 amino acids. Written as DNA, the CDR3 is TGTGCCAGCAGCTTATGGGGACAGGGTTCCACTGAAGCTTTCTTT. Its protein product is CASSLWGQGSTEAFF.